The next 27 T cell receptor beta chains were all read from a single sample in a study of sequential checkpoint blockade in melanoma (dated by TCRdb to about 2019). Preparation of the library involved the immunoSEQ multiplex PCR assay. TCRdb stores this immuneACCESS table with in-frame sequences only. Part of the clones is absent; in the studies checked, under half of the shortfall reflects unresolved V genes, and no reason is known for the rest. The sample data list about 7,900 clones, and 23% of these were observed just once. Clones ranked in the top ten supply under 6% of the sample. The treatment or condition label of this sample denotes: randomized to nivolumab then ipilimumab (arm A) or the reverse (arm B). The source was tumor tissue (inferred from file names), collected from a patient given nivolumab and ipilimumab in sequence. The receptors come from a human donor with melanoma.

This sequence joins TRBV6-8 and TRBJ1-1, with 9 bases aligning to TRBD1. V shed 10 bases, J shed 1 base, and the junction held 16 bases outside the gene matches. CDR3 length equals 17 residues. Germline V CDR1 and CDR2: MNHGY, SAAAGT. The CDR3 loop reads CAITPGTGINRNTEAFF. DNA for the CDR3: TGTGCCATCACGCCCGGGACAGGGATCAATCGGAACACTGAAGCTTTCTTT.

This chain connects TRBV5-1 to TRBJ2-7, with D possibly TRBD1 on 6 matching bases. Between the trimmed V and J ends, which lost 6 bases and 2 bases, there was a span of 18 bases. CDR3 size: 15 residues. CDR1 is SGHRS, CDR2 YFSETQ, per germline. CDR3 in amino acids: CASKFRTAEPYEQYF. In nucleotides, the CDR3 is TGCGCCAGCAAATTCAGGACAGCGGAACCCTACGAGCAGTACTTC.

This clone came up a few times. The rearrangement uses TRBV28 and TRBJ2-1, with D tentatively TRBD1 (6 bases). Trimming stripped 6 bases from V and 3 bases from J, with 15 bases between. The germline gives CDR1 MDHEN, CDR2 SYDVKM. This CDR3 has 15 residues. The CDR3 DNA reads as TGTGCCAGCAGCCCGCAGGGGCACCTCTACAATGAGCAGTTCTTC. Translated, it gives CASSPQGHLYNEQFF.

The chain employs TRBV9 and TRBJ2-2; possible D gene TRBD2, 6 bases. The CDR3 is 15 residues long. The V end was cut by 2 bases, the J end by 0 bases, with 8 bases between. Germline CDR1 reads SGDLS; CDR2 reads YYNGEE. CDR3 nucleotide sequence: TGTGCCAGCAGCGTTAGCGGCTCGAACACCGGGGAGCTGTTTTTT. Its protein product is CASSVSGSNTGELFF.

There are many counts of this clone. The chain recombines TRBV11-3 with TRBJ2-2, with 7 bases that match TRBD2. This CDR3 has 15 amino acids. Losses at the gene ends were 3 bases for V and 5 bases for J; bases not matched to a gene: 6. The germline CDR1 and CDR2 sequences are SGHNT and YENEEA. CDR3 in amino acids: CASSFGGRETGELFF. CDR3 DNA sequence: TGTGCCAGCAGCTTTGGTGGGAGGGAAACCGGGGAGCTGTTTTTT.

The table lists this clone with a few counts. This chain connects TRBV11-3 to TRBJ2-1, with 8 bases aligning to TRBD1. This CDR3 spans 15 amino acids. After removal of 3 bases from V and 6 bases from J, the junction contained 7 bases not matched to a gene. The germline CDR1 and CDR2 sequences are SGHNT and YENEEA. CDR3 DNA sequence: TGTGCCAGCAGCTTGCAGGGGGCAGGATCCAATGAGCAGTTCTTC. It encodes CASSLQGAGSNEQFF.

This clone has more than one count but fewer than ten. This rearrangement joins TRBV30 to TRBJ2-1; D call uncertain. The germline CDR1 and CDR2 sequences are GTSNPN and SVGIG (reference sequence). The V end lost 4 bases, the J end lost 0 bases, and 10 bases lay between the germline ends. The CDR3 spans 14 residues. CDR3 DNA: TGTGCCTGGATGGGCATACGCTCCTACAATGAGCAGTTCTTC. Its translation is CAWMGIRSYNEQFF.

The chain couples TRBV30 to TRBJ1-5, with D unresolved. The CDR3 contains 14 residues. The germline gives CDR1 GTSNPN, CDR2 SVGIG (reference sequence). The V end lost 0 bases, the J end lost 6 bases, and 12 bases lay between the germline ends. The CDR3 is CAWSVRDLGQPQHF. Here the CDR3 DNA reads TGTGCCTGGAGTGTACGCGACTTAGGTCAGCCCCAGCATTTT. Full variable domain (remainder filled in from reference TRBV30 and TRBJ1-5): SQTIHQWPATLVQPVGSPLSLECTVEGTSNPNLYWYRQAAGRGLQLLFYSVGIGQISSEVPQNLSASRPQDRQFILSSKKLLLSDSGFYLCAWSVRDLGQPQHFGDGTRLSIL.

This clone has more than one count but fewer than ten. J is TRBJ2-7 and V is TRBV28, with TRBD2 matching over 7 bases. CDR3 length: 14 amino acids. V lost 4 bases and J lost 0; bases outside the gene matches: 3. The germline CDR1 and CDR2 sequences are MDHEN and SYDVKM. The CDR3 bases are TGTGCCAGCAGTTACAGGACTAGCTCCTACGAGCAGTACTTC. Translated, it gives CASSYRTSSYEQYF.

In its sample, this clone was seen a few times. The rearrangement uses TRBV6-8 and TRBJ2-2, with D perhaps matching TRBD1 (5 bases). The CDR3 length is 14 residues. Trimming removed 1 base from V and 9 bases from J, with 12 bases in between. Germline lookup yields CDR1 MNHGY and CDR2 SAAAGT. CDR3 region: CASSYFGRARELFF. The CDR3, as DNA: TGTGCCAGCAGTTACTTCGGCAGGGCGAGGGAGCTGTTTTTT.

This clone rates as medium-sized. V and J are TRBV6-8 and TRBJ2-7; possibly TRBD2 for D (5 bases). This CDR3 region has 15 residues. Germline V gene data show CDR1 as MNHGY and CDR2 as SAAAGT. Trimming pared 0 bases from V and 5 bases from J, leaving 14 bases between. The CDR3 sequence is CASSYSRSGNHEQYF. CDR3 sequence (DNA): TGTGCCAGCAGTTACTCGAGGTCGGGGAACCACGAGCAGTACTTC.

The chain links TRBV11-3 to TRBJ2-7, with 7 bases fitting TRBD1. The J segment lost 0 bases and the V segment lost 3 bases, leaving 5 bases of the junction unmatched. The CDR3 runs 15 residues. Germline V gene lookup returns CDR1 SGHNT and CDR2 YENEEA. CDR3 amino acids: CASSFGQVSSYEQYF. The CDR3 DNA is TGTGCCAGCAGCTTCGGACAGGTTAGCTCCTACGAGCAGTACTTC.

This clone appeared many times. The CDR3 protein is CASSLVTRIGFNEQFF. The CDR3 nucleotides are TGTGCCAGCAGCTTAGTGACGCGCATAGGCTTCAATGAGCAGTTCTTC. The gene calls are TRBV11-3 and TRBJ2-1; D gene unclear. This CDR3 has 16 amino acids. V was pared by 1 base and J by 6 bases, with 16 bases between. The V gene's germline CDR1 is SGHNT and CDR2 YENEEA.

By share of the sample, this clone is medium-sized. The rearrangement links TRBV28 to TRBJ1-1; TRBD1 is a possible D gene (6 bases). The V gene's germline CDR1 is MDHEN and CDR2 SYDVKM. The V gene lost 4 bases and the J gene lost 4 bases, with 13 bases spanning the gap. This CDR3 has 14 amino acids. The CDR3 nucleotides are TGTGCCAGCAGTTCCTGGGGGGCCGGCACTGAAGCTTTCTTT. Translating it yields CASSSWGAGTEAFF.

This clone was detected a few times. The V and J genes are TRBV6-8 and TRBJ1-4; D possibly corresponds to TRBD1 (6 bases). Trimming left V 5 bases short and J 4 bases short, with 32 bases between. CDR1 and CDR2 from the germline V gene are MNHGY and SAAAGT. This CDR3 spans 21 amino acids. CDR3 in amino acids: CASSRGSARTGPRGDNEKLFF. CDR3 nucleotides: TGTGCCAGCAGTCGGGGAAGTGCTCGGACGGGGCCGAGGGGGGATAATGAAAAACTGTTTTTT.

This clone came up a few times. The chain links TRBV28 to TRBJ2-3, with TRBD2 as a possible D gene (6 bases). Trimming left V 3 bases short and J 0 bases short, with 10 bases between. Per germline, CDR1 MDHEN and CDR2 SYDVKM. CDR3 length: 15 residues. This chain's CDR3 is CASSFWGESTDTQYF. DNA of the CDR3: TGTGCCAGCAGTTTCTGGGGGGAGAGCACAGATACGCAGTATTTT.

The gene calls are TRBV6-8 and TRBJ2-3; D possibly corresponds to TRBD2 (6 bases). The CDR3 is 13 residues long. CDR1 is MNHGY and CDR2 is SAAAGT in the germline V gene. V dropped 7 bases and J dropped 4 bases, with 12 bases sitting between them. CDR3 loop: CASIVPGADTQYF. For the CDR3, the DNA is TGTGCCAGCATTGTCCCGGGGGCAGATACGCAGTATTTT.

The chain is built from TRBV28 and TRBJ2-1; D is perhaps TRBD2 (7 bases). This CDR3 comprises 16 residues. The V end was cut by 5 bases, the J end by 1 base, with 15 bases between. Germline CDR1 MDHEN, CDR2 SYDVKM. The CDR3 coding sequence is TGTGCCAGCAGTCCCTGGGGGGGACATTCCTACAATGAGCAGTTCTTC. This encodes CASSPWGGHSYNEQFF.

This clone was detected only a few times. This rearrangement joins TRBV29-1 to TRBJ1-4; no clear D gene. The CDR3 sequence is 12 residues long. Germline CDR1 is SQVTM and CDR2 is ANQGSEA. V lost 6 bases and J 8 bases, leaving 13 bases between the germline ends. The CDR3 sequence: CSVAPGGEKLFF. DNA of the CDR3: TGCAGCGTCGCACCGGGAGGAGAAAAACTGTTTTTT. Drawing the rest from reference TRBV29-1 and TRBJ1-4, the complete variable domain is SAVISQKPSRDICQRGTSLTIQCQVDSQVTMMFWYRQQPGQSLTLIATANQGSEATYESGFVIDKFPISRPNLTFSTLTVSNMSPEDSSIYLCSVAPGGEKLFFGSGTQLSVL.

The rearrangement uses TRBV5-1 and TRBJ2-5, with D possibly TRBD2 on 5 matching bases. Germline V gene lookup returns CDR1 SGHRS and CDR2 YFSETQ. CDR3 length: 15 residues. V was shortened by 4 bases and J by 3 bases, with 16 bases between the two germline ends. The CDR3, as DNA: TGCGCCAGCAGCATTGGGAGTTCGGTGGAAGAGACCCAGTACTTC. The encoded protein is CASSIGSSVEETQYF.

The rearrangement links TRBV28 to TRBJ2-3, with 9 bases that match TRBD2. This CDR3 comprises 15 residues. Trimming removed 5 bases from V and 6 bases from J; junction bases left unmatched: 9. Germline-derived CDR1 and CDR2 are MDHEN and SYDVKM. In nucleotides, the CDR3 is TGTGCCAGCAGTGGCGGCGGGGGGGCAAGGGATACGCAGTATTTT. This gives the protein CASSGGGGARDTQYF.

This clone appeared many times. This rearrangement joins TRBV11-3 to TRBJ1-1; no reliable D call. This CDR3 has 14 amino acids. The V end lost 4 bases, the J end lost 2 bases, and 11 bases lay between the germline ends. CDR1 and CDR2 (germline): SGHNT, YENEEA. The CDR3 loop is CASSSTTGNTEAFF. CDR3 DNA sequence: TGTGCCAGCAGCTCCACGACCGGTAACACTGAAGCTTTCTTT.

This clone has more than one count but fewer than ten. The V call is TRBV7-1, the J call TRBJ2-7, with D uncertain. TRBV7-1 belongs to the ORF category, with a function that is uncertain. This CDR3 has 13 residues. The ends were cut back, 7 bases at V and 6 bases at J, with 16 bases in the middle. The CDR3 reads CASTLGGLPEQYF. The CDR3, as DNA: TGTGCCAGCACTCTAGGTGGCTTGCCCGAGCAGTACTTC.

This clone was counted only a few times. The V call is TRBV18, the J call TRBJ1-4; the D gene is possibly TRBD1 (5 bases). The CDR3 consists of 15 residues. V was pared by 3 bases and J by 5 bases, with 13 bases between. Per germline, CDR1 KGHSH and CDR2 LQKENI. CDR3 sequence: CASSPSGTLNEKLFF. The CDR3 DNA reads TGTGCCAGCTCACCTTCCGGGACCCTAAATGAAAAACTGTTTTTT.

CDR3 bases: TGTGCCAGCGGGACCGACAACACCGGGGAGCTGTTTTTT. Translated, it gives CASGTDNTGELFF. V usage is TRBV6-8 and J usage is TRBJ2-2; either TRBD1 or TRBD2 may fit D (5 bases each). V dropped 8 bases and J dropped 2 bases, with 9 bases sitting between them. Germline V gene data show CDR1 as MNHGY and CDR2 as SAAAGT. CDR3 length: 13 amino acids.

This chain joins TRBV11-3 and TRBJ2-3; 10 bases align to TRBD1. V trimming: 4 bases; J trimming: 5 bases; junction bases outside the gene matches: 6. The CDR3 is made up of 15 amino acids. Germline V gene sequence: CDR1 SGHNT, CDR2 YENEEA. CDR3 DNA sequence: TGTGCCAGCAGCTGGGACAGGGGAGGGTTAGATACGCAGTATTTT. Translation gives CASSWDRGGLDTQYF.

In its sample, this clone ranks as medium-sized. The chain employs TRBV6-4 and TRBJ1-1, with D unresolved. The germline V gene encodes CDR1 MRHNA and CDR2 SNTAGT. V was pared by 9 bases and J by 8 bases, with 13 bases between. The CDR3 has 11 residues. CDR3 bases: TGTGCCAGTCGCGGGCAGGTAGAAGCTTTCTTT. Translating gives CASRGQVEAFF.